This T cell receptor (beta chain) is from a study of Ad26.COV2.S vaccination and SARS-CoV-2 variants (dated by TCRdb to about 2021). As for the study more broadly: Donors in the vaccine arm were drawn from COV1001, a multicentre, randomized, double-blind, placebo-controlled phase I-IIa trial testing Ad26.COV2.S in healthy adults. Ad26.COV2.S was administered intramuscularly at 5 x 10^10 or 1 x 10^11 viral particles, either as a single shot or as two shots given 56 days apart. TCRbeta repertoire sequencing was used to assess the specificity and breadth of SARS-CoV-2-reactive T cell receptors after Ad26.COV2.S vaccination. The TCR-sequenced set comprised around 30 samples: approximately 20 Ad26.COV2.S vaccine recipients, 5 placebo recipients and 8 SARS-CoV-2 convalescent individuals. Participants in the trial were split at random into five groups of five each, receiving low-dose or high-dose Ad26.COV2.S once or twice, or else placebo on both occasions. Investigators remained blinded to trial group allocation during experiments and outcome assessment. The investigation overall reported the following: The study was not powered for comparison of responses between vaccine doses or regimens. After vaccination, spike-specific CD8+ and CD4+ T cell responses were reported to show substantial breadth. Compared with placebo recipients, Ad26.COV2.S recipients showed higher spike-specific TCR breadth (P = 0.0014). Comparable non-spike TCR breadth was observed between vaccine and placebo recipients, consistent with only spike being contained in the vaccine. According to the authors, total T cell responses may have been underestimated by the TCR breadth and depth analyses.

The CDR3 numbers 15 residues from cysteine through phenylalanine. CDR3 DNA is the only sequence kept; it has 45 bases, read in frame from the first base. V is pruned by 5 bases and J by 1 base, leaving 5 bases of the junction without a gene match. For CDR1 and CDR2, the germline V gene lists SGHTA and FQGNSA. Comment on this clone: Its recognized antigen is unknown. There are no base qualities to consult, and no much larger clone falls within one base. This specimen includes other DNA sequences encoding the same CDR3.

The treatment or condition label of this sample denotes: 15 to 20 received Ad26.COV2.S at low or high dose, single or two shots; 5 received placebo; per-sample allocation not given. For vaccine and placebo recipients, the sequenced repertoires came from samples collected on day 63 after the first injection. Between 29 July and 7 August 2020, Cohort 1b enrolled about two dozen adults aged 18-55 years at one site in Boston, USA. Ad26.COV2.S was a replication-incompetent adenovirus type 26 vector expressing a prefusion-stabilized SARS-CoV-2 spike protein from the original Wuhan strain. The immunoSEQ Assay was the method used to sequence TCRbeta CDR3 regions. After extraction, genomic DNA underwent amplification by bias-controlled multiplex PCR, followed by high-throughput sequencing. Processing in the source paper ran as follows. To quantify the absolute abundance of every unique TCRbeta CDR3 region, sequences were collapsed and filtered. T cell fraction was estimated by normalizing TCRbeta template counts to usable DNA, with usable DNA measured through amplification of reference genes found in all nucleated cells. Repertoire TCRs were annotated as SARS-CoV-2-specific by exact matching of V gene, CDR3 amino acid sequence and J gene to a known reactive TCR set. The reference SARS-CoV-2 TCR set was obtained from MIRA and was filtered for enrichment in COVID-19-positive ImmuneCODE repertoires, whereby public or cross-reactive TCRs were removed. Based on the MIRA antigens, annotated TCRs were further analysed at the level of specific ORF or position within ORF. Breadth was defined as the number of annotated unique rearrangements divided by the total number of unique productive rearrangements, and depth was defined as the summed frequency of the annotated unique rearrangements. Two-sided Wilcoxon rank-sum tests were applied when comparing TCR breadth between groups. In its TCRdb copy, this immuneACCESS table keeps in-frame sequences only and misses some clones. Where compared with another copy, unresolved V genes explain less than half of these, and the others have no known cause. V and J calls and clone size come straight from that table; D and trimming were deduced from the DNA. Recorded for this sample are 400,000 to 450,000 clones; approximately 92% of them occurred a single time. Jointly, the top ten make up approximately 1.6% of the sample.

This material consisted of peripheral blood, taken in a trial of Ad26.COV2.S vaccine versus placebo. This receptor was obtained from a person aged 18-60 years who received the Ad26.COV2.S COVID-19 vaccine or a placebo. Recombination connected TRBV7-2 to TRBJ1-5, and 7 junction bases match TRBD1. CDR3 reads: CASSLQGGSNQPQHF. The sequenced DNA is TGTGCCAGCAGCCTACAAGGGGGCAGCAATCAGCCCCAGCATTTT.